This entry lists 22 T cell receptor beta chains sequenced from one sample in a study of graft-versus-host responses after intestinal transplantation. Clones were read by immunoSEQ multiplex PCR, and TCRdb kept only the in-frame ones, dropping some. The sample includes about 43,000 clones, about 95% of them seen just once. The specimen comprised PBMCs, sampled about 11 months after intestinal transplant. The receptors here all came from a human patient who received an intestinal transplant, so some T cells may come from the graft donor.

This sequence joins TRBV28 and TRBJ2-5; D is possibly TRBD2 (5 bases). Germline CDR1 is MDHEN and CDR2 is SYDVKM. This CDR3 has 16 amino acids. The V gene lost 2 bases and the J gene lost 2 bases, with 15 bases spanning the gap. The CDR3 coding sequence is TGTGCCAGCAGTTTAGCCGAGGGCAGGCGGCAAGAGACCCAGTACTTC. The encoded protein is CASSLAEGRRQETQYF.

V is TRBV25-1 and J is TRBJ1-1; 7 bases line up with TRBD1. The germline V gene has CDR1 MGHDK and CDR2 SYGVNS. The CDR3 totals 17 residues. The ends lost 4 bases at V and 3 bases at J; junction bases unmatched: 14. The CDR3 reads CASSATPGQPGDTEAFF. Here the CDR3 DNA reads TGTGCCAGCAGTGCTACTCCGGGACAGCCCGGGGACACTGAAGCTTTCTTT.

The chain uses TRBV5-5 and TRBJ1-6; a possible D gene is TRBD1 (5 bases). The CDR3 is 15 amino acids. Germline V gene data show CDR1 as SGHKS and CDR2 as YYEKEE (reference sequence). V was trimmed by 0 bases and J by 8 bases, leaving 12 bases between them. CDR3 coding DNA: TGTGCCAGCAGCTTGGGGCCAGGGTATCATTCACCCCTCCACTTT. It codes for CASSLGPGYHSPLHF.

The V and J genes are TRBV6-4 and TRBJ1-5; tentative D call: TRBD1 (5 bases). Trimming removed 6 bases from V and 3 bases from J, with 21 bases in between. Germline CDR1 is MRHNA and CDR2 is SNTAGT. This CDR3 is 17 amino acids long. The CDR3 region has the DNA TGTGCCAGCAGCCTACCAGGGACTTTAGAGAACAATCAGCCCCAGCATTTT. It translates to CASSLPGTLENNQPQHF.

The V call is TRBV2, the J call TRBJ2-7, with 10 positions matching TRBD2. Trimming at V came to 2 bases and at J to 0 bases, leaving 7 bases not matched to a gene. CDR1 SNHLY and CDR2 FYNNEI come from the germline V gene. The CDR3 spans 17 residues. CDR3 sequence (DNA): TGTGCCAGCAGTGAACCCTCTAGCGGGAGCCCCTCCTACGAGCAGTACTTC. Translating it yields CASSEPSSGSPSYEQYF.

The chain employs TRBV5-1 and TRBJ1-6, with D possibly matching TRBD1 (6 bases). Germline V lookup: CDR1 SGHRS, CDR2 YFSETQ. V was shortened by 3 bases and J by 4 bases, with 17 bases between the two germline ends. CDR3 length: 17 amino acids. The CDR3, as DNA: TGCGCCAGCAGCTACTCTGAGGAGGGGGGGTATAATTCACCCCTCCACTTT. The encoded protein is CASSYSEEGGYNSPLHF.

The chain recombines TRBV27 with TRBJ1-6, with a weak D call TRBD1 (5 bases). Trimming pared 7 bases from V and 3 bases from J, leaving 13 bases between. Per the germline V gene, CDR1 is MNHEY and CDR2 is SMNVEV (reference sequence). The CDR3 extends over 15 amino acids. This chain's CDR3 is CASKSGGSYNSPLHF. As DNA, the CDR3 is TGTGCCAGCAAAAGTGGGGGGAGCTATAATTCACCCCTCCACTTT.

V is TRBV7-9 and J is TRBJ1-6; maybe TRBD1 (5 bases). Trimming pared 5 bases from V and 9 bases from J, leaving 11 bases between. Germline values: CDR1 SEHNR, CDR2 FQNEAQ (reference sequence). CDR3 length: 13 residues. CDR3 coding DNA: TGTGCCAGCAGCCGGGACCAAGGTTCACCCCTCCACTTT. Translation: CASSRDQGSPLHF.

This clone occurred once. The chain is built from TRBV5-1 and TRBJ2-1; 7 nucleotides match TRBD2. Germline CDR1 and CDR2: SGHRS and YFSETQ. The V segment lost 9 bases and the J segment 6 bases; nucleotides outside the gene matches: 15. The CDR3 is 15 residues long. CDR3 sequence (DNA): TGCGCCACCCAGGTCGGAGCGGGGCGTCCCAATGAGCAGTTCTTC. Translated, it gives CATQVGAGRPNEQFF.

This clone was observed a single time. The rearrangement links TRBV5-1 to TRBJ2-2; D ambiguous. Trimming shortened V by 4 bases and J by 0 bases, and 16 bases separated the two germline ends. CDR1 is SGHRS, CDR2 YFSETQ, per germline. CDR3 length: 17 residues. The CDR3 DNA sequence: TGCGCCAGCAGCATCATACAGACGTTCGCGAACACCGGGGAGCTGTTTTTT. It yields the protein CASSIIQTFANTGELFF.

The count of this clone is one. The chain carries TRBV7-3 and TRBJ1-1, with D unclear. From germline, CDR1 is SGHTA and CDR2 FQGTGA. V was pared by 3 bases and J by 2 bases, with 7 bases between. The CDR3 sequence is 13 residues long. As DNA, the CDR3 is TGTGCCAGCAGCTTCAAGATTAACACTGAAGCTTTCTTT. Encoded protein: CASSFKINTEAFF.

The chain uses TRBV11-3 and TRBJ2-7; D might be TRBD1 (5 bases). Trimming took off 5 bases at V and 3 bases at J, with 17 bases between the two ends. CDR3 length: 15 amino acids. Germline V gene lookup returns CDR1 SGHNT and CDR2 YENEEA. CDR3 region: CASSQASGQGYEQYF. In nucleotides, the CDR3 is TGTGCCAGCAGCCAGGCGTCGGGTCAGGGCTACGAGCAGTACTTC.

The rearrangement links TRBV27 to TRBJ2-5; 7 bases fit TRBD1. Trimming took 8 bases from V and 1 from J; bases not matched to a gene: 19. Germline V gene lookup returns CDR1 MNHEY and CDR2 SMNVEV (reference sequence). The CDR3 contains 18 residues. The CDR3 sequence: CASAEKSIGTARQETQYF. CDR3 bases: TGTGCCAGCGCAGAGAAATCCATTGGGACAGCACGCCAAGAGACCCAGTACTTC.

This clone was counted once. V and J are TRBV2 and TRBJ2-7; 9 bases are a match to TRBD1. The trim removed 5 bases at V and 0 bases at J, leaving 8 bases unmatched. Germline CDR1 is SNHLY and CDR2 is FYNNEI. The CDR3 consists of 16 residues. The CDR3 DNA is TGTGCCAGCAGTTCAAACAGGGGGCAGGCCTCCTACGAGCAGTACTTC. Its protein product is CASSSNRGQASYEQYF.

V gene TRBV27 combines with J gene TRBJ2-1; D ambiguous. Per germline, CDR1 MNHEY and CDR2 SMNVEV (reference sequence). Trimming removed 1 base at V and 6 bases at J, with 7 bases between. This CDR3 contains 13 residues. CDR3 sequence reads: CASSLYGFNEQFF. The DNA for the CDR3 is TGTGCCAGCAGTTTATACGGTTTCAATGAGCAGTTCTTC.

The V gene is TRBV9, the J gene TRBJ1-1; D call uncertain. Germline V gene data show CDR1 as SGDLS and CDR2 as YYNGEE. Trimming removed 0 bases from V and 1 base from J, with 7 bases in between. The CDR3 has 14 residues. The CDR3 reads CASSVAPENTEAFF. DNA of the CDR3: TGTGCCAGCAGCGTAGCTCCGGAGAACACTGAAGCTTTCTTT.

The chain recombines TRBV19 with TRBJ1-1; 10 nucleotides agree with TRBD1. V lost 9 bases and J lost 5; bases outside the gene matches: 3. The CDR3 runs 12 residues. In germline, CDR1 is LNHDA, CDR2 SQIVND (reference sequence). The CDR3 nucleotides read TGTGCCAGCCAGGGACAGGGGACTGAAGCTTTCTTT. It codes for CASQGQGTEAFF.

The rearrangement links TRBV11-3 to TRBJ1-1; D not certain. In germline, CDR1 is SGHNT, CDR2 YENEEA. Trimming removed 2 bases at V and 4 bases at J, with 8 bases between. This CDR3 spans 13 amino acids. CDR3 residues: CASSLREATEAFF. The DNA for the CDR3 is TGTGCCAGCAGCTTACGGGAGGCCACTGAAGCTTTCTTT.

The CDR3 nucleotides read TGCCGGACAGCGGAAAATTCACCCCTCCACTTT. Translation: CRTAENSPLHF. V gene TRBV20-1 combines with J gene TRBJ1-6, with D perhaps TRBD1 (6 bases). The germline V gene has CDR1 DFQATT and CDR2 SNEGSKA (reference sequence). The CDR3 spans 11 residues.

This chain links TRBV27 with TRBJ1-2; 8 positions match TRBD1. Germline V lookup: CDR1 MNHEY, CDR2 SMNVEV (reference sequence). V shed 5 bases, J shed 5 bases, and the junction held 10 bases outside the gene matches. The CDR3 has 15 residues. The CDR3 sequence: CASSESGQGTYGYTF. The CDR3 coding sequence is TGTGCCAGCAGTGAGAGCGGACAGGGTACATATGGCTACACCTTC.

The chain has TRBV6-1 and TRBJ1-4, with a possible D match to TRBD1 (5 bases). Trimming pared 4 bases from V and 4 bases from J, leaving 13 bases between. In germline, CDR1 is MNHNS, CDR2 SASEGT. This CDR3 has 15 residues. This CDR3 reads CASSAPGLSNEKLFF. The CDR3 coding sequence is TGTGCCAGCAGTGCACCGGGACTGAGTAATGAAAAACTGTTTTTT.

V gene TRBV27 combines with J gene TRBJ1-6; 7 bases are a match to TRBD1. Germline values: CDR1 MNHEY, CDR2 SMNVEV (reference sequence). With V trimmed by 2 bases and J by 9 bases, 7 bases remained unmatched. This CDR3 comprises 15 residues. The CDR3 is CASSLAGTEGSPLHF. CDR3 nucleotides: TGTGCCAGCAGTTTAGCCGGGACAGAGGGTTCACCCCTCCACTTT.